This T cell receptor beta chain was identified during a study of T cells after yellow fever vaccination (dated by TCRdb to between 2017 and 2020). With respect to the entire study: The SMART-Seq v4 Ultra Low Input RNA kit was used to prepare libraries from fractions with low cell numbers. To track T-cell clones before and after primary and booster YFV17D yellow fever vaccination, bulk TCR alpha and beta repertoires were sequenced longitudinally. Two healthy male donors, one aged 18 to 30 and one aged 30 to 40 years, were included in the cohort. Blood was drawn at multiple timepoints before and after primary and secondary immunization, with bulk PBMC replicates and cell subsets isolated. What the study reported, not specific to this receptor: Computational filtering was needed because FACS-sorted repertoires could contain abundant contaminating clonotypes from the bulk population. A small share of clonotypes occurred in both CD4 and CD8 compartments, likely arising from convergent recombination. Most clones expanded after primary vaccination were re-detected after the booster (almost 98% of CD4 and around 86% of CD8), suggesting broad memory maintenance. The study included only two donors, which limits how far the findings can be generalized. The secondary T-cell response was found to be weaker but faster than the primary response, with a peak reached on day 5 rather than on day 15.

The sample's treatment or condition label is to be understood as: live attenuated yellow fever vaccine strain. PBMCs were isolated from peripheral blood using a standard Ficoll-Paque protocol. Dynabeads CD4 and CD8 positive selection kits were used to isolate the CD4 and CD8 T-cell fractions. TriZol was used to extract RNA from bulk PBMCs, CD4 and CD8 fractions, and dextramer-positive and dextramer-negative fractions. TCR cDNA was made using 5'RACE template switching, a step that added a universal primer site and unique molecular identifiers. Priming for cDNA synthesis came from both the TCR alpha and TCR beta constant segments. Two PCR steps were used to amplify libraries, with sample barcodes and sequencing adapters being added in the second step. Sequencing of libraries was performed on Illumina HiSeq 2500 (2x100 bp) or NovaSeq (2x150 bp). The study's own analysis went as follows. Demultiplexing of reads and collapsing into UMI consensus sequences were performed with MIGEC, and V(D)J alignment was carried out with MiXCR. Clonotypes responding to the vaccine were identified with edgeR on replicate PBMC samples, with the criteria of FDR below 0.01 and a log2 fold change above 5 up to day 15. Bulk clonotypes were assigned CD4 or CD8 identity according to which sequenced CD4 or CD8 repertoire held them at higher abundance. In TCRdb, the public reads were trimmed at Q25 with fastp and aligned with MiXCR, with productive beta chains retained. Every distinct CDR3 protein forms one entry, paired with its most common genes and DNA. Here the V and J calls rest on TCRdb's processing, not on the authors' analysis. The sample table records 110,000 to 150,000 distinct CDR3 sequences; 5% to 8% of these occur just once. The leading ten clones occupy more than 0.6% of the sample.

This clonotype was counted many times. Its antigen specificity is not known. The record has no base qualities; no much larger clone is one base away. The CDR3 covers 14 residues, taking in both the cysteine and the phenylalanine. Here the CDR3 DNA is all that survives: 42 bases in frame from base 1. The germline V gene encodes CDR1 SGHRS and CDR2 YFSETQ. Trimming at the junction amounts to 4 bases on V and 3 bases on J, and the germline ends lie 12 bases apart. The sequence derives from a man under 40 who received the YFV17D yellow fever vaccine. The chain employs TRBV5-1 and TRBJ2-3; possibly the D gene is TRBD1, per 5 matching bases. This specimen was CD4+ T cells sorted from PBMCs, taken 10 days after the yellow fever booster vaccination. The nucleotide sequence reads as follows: TGCGCCAGCAGCCAAGGACACTCGACAGATACGCAGTATTTT. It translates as CASSQGHSTDTQYF.